These 28 T cell receptor beta chains came from one sample sequenced in a study of T cells after yellow fever vaccination. TCRdb analysed the 5' RACE reads with MiXCR anew, one entry per CDR3 protein. In the table there are 300,000 to 450,000 distinct CDR3 sequences, approximately 8% of which are singletons. Sequenced here: PBMCs, sampled around 45 days after the first yellow fever vaccination. The receptor source for this set is a man younger than 35 who received the YFV17D yellow fever vaccine.

This clonotype occurred a few times. CDR3 sequence (DNA): TGCGCCAGCAGATCGGGGGGGGCTTTTACCGGGGAGCTGTTTTTT. It yields the protein CASRSGGAFTGELFF. This sequence joins TRBV4-3 and TRBJ2-2, with 8 bases lining up with TRBD2. Germline-derived CDR1 and CDR2 are LGHNA and YSLEER. This CDR3 has 15 amino acids. V shed 6 bases, J shed 5 bases, and the junction held 8 bases outside the gene matches.

The V and J genes are TRBV5-1 and TRBJ2-1; TRBD1 matches 9 bases. The CDR3 covers 13 residues. V shed 4 bases and J 9 bases; nucleotides not matched to a gene: 5. Per the germline V gene, CDR1 is SGHRS and CDR2 is YFSETQ. CDR3: CASSEQGASEQFF. For the CDR3, the DNA is TGCGCCAGCAGCGAACAGGGGGCGAGTGAGCAGTTCTTC.

The rearrangement joins TRBV7-6 to TRBJ1-3, with D unclear. The CDR3 has 14 amino acids. Germline V CDR1 and CDR2: SGHVS, FNYEAQ. V was clipped by 1 base and J by 6 bases, with 10 bases between them. The CDR3 nucleotides read TGTGCCAGCAGCTTAGAGGCAGGACCAAACACCATATATTTT. This gives the protein CASSLEAGPNTIYF.

A few counts support this clonotype. The V call is TRBV29-1, the J call TRBJ2-1; weak D call: TRBD2 (5 bases). V was pared by 7 bases and J by 0 bases, with 13 bases between. Germline CDR1 SQVTM, CDR2 ANQGSEA. The CDR3 sequence is 14 residues long. The CDR3 DNA reads TGCAGCGCCGCGGACTTGTCCTCCTACAATGAGCAGTTCTTC. As protein: CSAADLSSYNEQFF.

This clonotype was seen more than once but under ten times. The CDR3 DNA reads as TGTGCCAGCAGGCGGGACAGGGTTAACAATGAGCAGTTCTTC. Translation: CASRRDRVNNEQFF. This rearrangement joins TRBV19 to TRBJ2-1; TRBD1 agrees at 9 bases. Trimming cost V 9 bases and J 5 bases; bases outside gene matches: 8. Germline V gene sequence: CDR1 LNHDA, CDR2 SQIVND (reference sequence). There are 14 residues in the CDR3.

This clonotype appeared a few times. The chain joins TRBV10-3 to TRBJ2-1; D is undetermined. This CDR3 is built from 14 residues. Trimming pared 9 bases from V and 5 bases from J, leaving 17 bases between. From germline, CDR1 is ENHRY and CDR2 SYGVKD. CDR3 bases: TGTGCCATACGGTGGGCAGAGGCAAACAATGAGCAGTTCTTC. Translated: CAIRWAEANNEQFF.

The genes are TRBV5-1 and TRBJ1-3; no firm D call. Germline CDR1 reads SGHRS; CDR2 reads YFSETQ. The CDR3 extends over 15 amino acids. The ends were cut back, 4 bases at V and 1 base at J, with 12 bases in the middle. This CDR3 is CASSANTRSGNTIYF. The CDR3, as DNA: TGCGCCAGCAGCGCAAACACGCGGTCTGGAAACACCATATATTTT.

A few counts support this clonotype. The chain recombines TRBV12-3 or TRBV12-4 with TRBJ1-5; D remains unclear. The CDR3 is 14 residues long. V lost 4 bases, J lost 1 base, and 8 bases lay in between. The CDR3 reads CASSSQVSNQPQHF. Here the CDR3 DNA reads TGTGCCAGCAGTTCCCAGGTGAGCAATCAGCCCCAGCATTTT.

This clonotype came up a few times. The rearrangement uses TRBV6-1 and TRBJ1-5; D possibly corresponds to TRBD1 (6 bases). The CDR3 totals 14 residues. Germline CDR1 MNHNS, CDR2 SASEGT. Trimming left V 8 bases short and J 3 bases short, with 14 bases between. CDR3 loop: CASAPGESNQPQHF. The CDR3 DNA sequence: TGTGCCAGCGCGCCAGGGGAATCCAATCAGCCCCAGCATTTT.

The chain links TRBV20-1 to TRBJ2-3; no definite D call. The CDR3 spans 13 residues. Trimming removed 3 bases at V and 1 base at J, with 8 bases between. CDR1 and CDR2 from the germline V gene are DFQATT and SNEGSKA (reference sequence). The CDR3 DNA is TGCAGTGCTAGGACCCCCGGCACAGATACGCAGTATTTT. As protein: CSARTPGTDTQYF.

The chain uses TRBV30 and TRBJ2-7, with D perhaps matching TRBD1 or TRBD2 (5 bases each). The CDR3 is made up of 14 amino acids. With 1 base removed from V and 7 bases from J, the gap between germline ends came to 17 bases. CDR1 and CDR2 (germline): GTSNPN, SVGIG (reference sequence). CDR3 residues: CAWSAGTLDGEQYF. Here the CDR3 DNA reads TGTGCCTGGAGTGCCGGGACCTTAGACGGGGAGCAGTACTTC.

The J gene is TRBJ1-4, the V gene TRBV12-3 or TRBV12-4; the D is unclear. This CDR3 is 16 amino acids long. The V end lost 9 bases, the J end lost 8 bases, and 25 bases lay between the germline ends. The CDR3 is CASHAGPGGSDEKLFF. DNA of the CDR3: TGTGCCAGTCATGCCGGGCCGGGAGGGTCAGACGAAAAACTGTTTTTT.

This clonotype showed up many times. The rearrangement joins TRBV5-1 to TRBJ2-2; tentatively, D is TRBD1 or TRBD2 (6 bases each). The germline V gene encodes CDR1 SGHRS and CDR2 YFSETQ. V was pared by 6 bases and J by 7 bases, with 22 bases between. The CDR3 totals 16 residues. The CDR3 nucleotides are TGCGCCAGCAACGTGGGAAGGGGGAGGTCCGACGGGGAGCTGTTTTTT. As protein: CASNVGRGRSDGELFF.

About this clonotype itself: Since the CDR3 does not end with the conserved phenylalanine or tryptophan, this likely comes from a read error. The DNA is left out, because the CDR3 cannot be placed on it with certainty; the CDR3 is given as TCRdb lists it. V usage is TRBV7-8 and J usage is TRBJ2-1; TRBD1 is taken as the D call from the table, unchecked against the DNA. Both ends counted, the CDR3 spans 13 residues. Germline CDR1 SGHVS, CDR2 FQNEAQ. The CDR3 spells CASSLGYGTNPRV.

This clonotype was seen a handful of times. The rearrangement uses TRBV7-3 and TRBJ1-1; D is perhaps TRBD1 (6 bases). CDR3 length: 13 amino acids. The germline V gene encodes CDR1 SGHTA and CDR2 FQGTGA. Trimming left V 4 bases short and J 7 bases short, with 13 bases between. In DNA form, the CDR3 reads TGTGCCAGCAGCTGGGGGGGGGCCAATGAAGCTTTCTTT. Translating it yields CASSWGGANEAFF. The full variable domain, in which reference TRBV7-3 and TRBJ1-1 provide the parts outside the CDR3, is GAGVSQTPSNKVTEKGKYVELRCDPISGHTALYWYRQSLGQGPEFLIYFQGTGAADDSGLPNDRFFAVRPEGSVSTLKIQRTERGDSAVYLCASSWGGANEAFFGQGTRLTVV.

The chain uses TRBV6-2 or TRBV6-3 and TRBJ2-1; D is undetermined. Germline CDR1 MNHEY, CDR2 SVGEGT. V was clipped by 6 bases and J by 0 bases, with 12 bases between them. CDR3 size: 15 residues. The CDR3 sequence: CASRPPLSSYNEQFF. Here the CDR3 DNA reads TGTGCCAGCAGGCCCCCGCTGAGCTCCTACAATGAGCAGTTCTTC.

V usage is TRBV6-5 and J usage is TRBJ1-2; 12 positions match TRBD1. Germline assignment: CDR1 MNHEY and CDR2 SVGAGI. The V segment lost 2 bases and the J segment 8 bases; nucleotides outside the gene matches: 6. The CDR3 is 15 amino acids. CDR3 nucleotide sequence: TGTGCCAGCAGTTACGGGTTCGGGACAGGGGGCGGCTACACCTTC. Its protein product is CASSYGFGTGGGYTF.

This chain joins TRBV20-1 and TRBJ1-2; D might be TRBD1 (6 bases). Trimming took off 6 bases at V and 4 bases at J, with 15 bases between the two ends. Per germline, CDR1 DFQATT and CDR2 SNEGSKA (reference sequence). This CDR3 comprises 13 residues. CDR3 sequence (DNA): TGCAGTGCCGGGGGGGGCGCCGGCTATGGCTACACCTTC. Amino acids: CSAGGGAGYGYTF.

This clonotype was picked up a small number of times. The chain recombines TRBV9 with TRBJ2-7; 8 bases line up with TRBD1. The CDR3 runs to 13 residues. Germline trimming cut 4 bases from V and 5 bases from J; bases unmatched to any gene: 5. Germline V gives CDR1 SGDLS, CDR2 YYNGEE. The CDR3 coding sequence is TGTGCCAGCAGCCGCCTGACAGGGGACGAGCAGTACTTC. Its protein is CASSRLTGDEQYF. Full variable domain (outside the CDR3, taken from reference TRBV9 and TRBJ2-7): DSGVTQTPKHLITATGQRVTLRCSPRSGDLSVYWYQQSLDQGLQFLIQYYNGEERAKGNILERFSAQQFPDLHSELNLSSLELGDSALYFCASSRLTGDEQYFGPGTRLTVT.

V is TRBV12-3 or TRBV12-4 and J is TRBJ1-5, with 9 bases that match TRBD1. This CDR3 has 17 residues. J lost 4 bases, V lost 4 bases, and 11 bases had no gene match. CDR3 in DNA: TGTGCCAGCAGTTACACAGGGGGCAGGGCAGGTAATCAGCCCCAGCATTTT. It translates to CASSYTGGRAGNQPQHF.

The chain recombines TRBV4-3 with TRBJ1-5; TRBD1 is a possible D gene (5 bases). Deletions cut 3 bases from V and 4 bases from J, with 16 bases between. The CDR3 sequence is 16 residues long. The germline gives CDR1 LGHNA, CDR2 YSLEER. The chain's CDR3 is CASSQSLGDLNQPQHF. CDR3 sequence (DNA): TGCGCCAGCAGCCAGTCTTTAGGGGACCTTAATCAGCCCCAGCATTTT.

V usage is TRBV5-4 and J usage is TRBJ1-2, with 7 bases aligning to TRBD1. Germline CDR1 and CDR2: SGHNT and YYREEE (reference sequence). V gave up 7 bases and J gave up 3 bases; unmatched junction bases: 3. This CDR3 contains 12 residues. CDR3 bases: TGTGCCAGCGCTCAGGGGGACTATGGCTACACCTTC. It translates to CASAQGDYGYTF.

The V gene is TRBV5-1, the J gene TRBJ1-1; tentatively, D is TRBD1 (5 bases). In germline, CDR1 is SGHRS, CDR2 YFSETQ. The CDR3 consists of 14 residues. The ends were cut back, 4 bases at V and 0 bases at J, with 10 bases in the middle. Here the CDR3 reads CASSGGVMNTEAFF. The CDR3 DNA sequence: TGCGCCAGCAGCGGGGGGGTCATGAACACTGAAGCTTTCTTT.

This clonotype has at least ten counts. This chain connects TRBV5-1 to TRBJ2-7; tentatively, D is TRBD1 (6 bases). The V gene lost 2 bases and the J gene lost 3 bases, with 9 bases spanning the gap. Looked up from germline, CDR1 is SGHRS and CDR2 is YFSETQ. The CDR3 sequence is 13 residues long. CDR3: CASSLQGGYEQYV. The CDR3 region has the DNA TGCGCCAGCAGCTTACAGGGTGGCTACGAGCAGTACGTC.

This clonotype showed up just a few times. The J gene is TRBJ2-7, the V gene TRBV5-1; D remains unclear. Trimming removed 3 bases at V and 3 bases at J, with 7 bases between. The CDR3 runs to 12 residues. Germline assignment: CDR1 SGHRS and CDR2 YFSETQ. DNA of the CDR3: TGCGCCAGCAGCTACTTAAACTACGAGCAGTACTTC. Translating gives CASSYLNYEQYF.

This clonotype has ten or more counts. The gene calls are TRBV5-1 and TRBJ2-1, with 8 bases that match TRBD1. Trimming at V came to 2 bases and at J to 8 bases, leaving 3 bases not matched to a gene. From germline, CDR1 is SGHRS and CDR2 YFSETQ. The CDR3 has 13 amino acids. CDR3 coding DNA: TGCGCCAGCAGCTTCAGGGGGCTCGATGAGCAGTTCTTC. This gives the protein CASSFRGLDEQFF. Looking up the rest from reference TRBV5-1 and TRBJ2-1 gives the full variable domain: KAGVTQTPRYLIKTRGQQVTLSCSPISGHRSVSWYQQTPGQGLQFLFEYFSETQRNKGNFPGRFSGRQFSNSRSEMNVSTLELGDSALYLCASSFRGLDEQFFGPGTRLTVL.

There are many counts of this clonotype. This rearrangement joins TRBV4-3 to TRBJ2-7; no definite D call. V was trimmed by 0 bases and J by 7 bases, leaving 4 bases between them. The length of the CDR3 is 11 residues. Germline assignment: CDR1 LGHNA and CDR2 YSLEER. As DNA, the CDR3 is TGCGCCAGCAGCCAAGAGAGGGAGCAGTACGTC. Amino acids: CASSQEREQYV.

The chain is built from TRBV6-5 and TRBJ2-1, with 9 bases lining up with TRBD2. Germline CDR1 and CDR2: MNHEY and SVGAGI. CDR3 length: 16 amino acids. V was clipped by 0 bases and J by 6 bases; unmatched bases: 6. The CDR3 DNA sequence: TGTGCCAGCAGTTACTCGACGGCGGGGGGGGGCAATGAGCAGTTCTTC. This translates into CASSYSTAGGGNEQFF.